What follows is one T cell receptor (beta chain) and its context. This specimen comes from a study of neoadjuvant anti-PD-1 for oral cavity cancer. Overall study: Most patients had three to four biweekly doses of 3 mg/kg nivolumab before resection. Around day 43, patients without progression received a fourth nivolumab dose before surgery.

Time point indicated: after neoadjuvant nivolumab, at surgical resection. Patients had HPV-negative, locally advanced oral cavity squamous cell carcinoma. The CDR3 is 19 amino acids. V was pared by 5 bases and J by 0 bases, with 26 bases between. Germline V gives CDR1 MDHEN, CDR2 SYDVKM. The method was immunoSEQ multiplex PCR; TCRdb's version includes in-frame clones alone and lacks a portion of them. The data hold roughly 10,000 clones, with about 70% observed a single time. The sequences come from PBMCs, collected after nivolumab (anti-PD-1) treatment. The chain links TRBV28 to TRBJ2-7, with D maybe TRBD2 (5 bases). The receptor's source is a person aged 40-85 years with oral cavity squamous cell carcinoma. CDR3 coding DNA: TGTGCCAGCAGTAACCCACTAGAGAAGTTTGATACGAGCTCCTACGAGCAGTACTTC. Translating gives CASSNPLEKFDTSSYEQYF.